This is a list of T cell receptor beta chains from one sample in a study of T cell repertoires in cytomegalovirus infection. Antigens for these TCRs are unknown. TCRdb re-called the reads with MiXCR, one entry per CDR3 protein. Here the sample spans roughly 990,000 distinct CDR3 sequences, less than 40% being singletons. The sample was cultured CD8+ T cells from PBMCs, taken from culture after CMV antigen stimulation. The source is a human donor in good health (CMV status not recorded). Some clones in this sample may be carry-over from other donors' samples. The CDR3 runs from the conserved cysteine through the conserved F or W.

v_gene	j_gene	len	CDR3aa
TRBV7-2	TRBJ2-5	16	CASSLIASGGQETQYF
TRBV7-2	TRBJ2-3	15	CASTLISGGTDRQYF
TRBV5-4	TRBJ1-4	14	CASSYGTGGFELFF
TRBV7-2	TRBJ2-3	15	CASSLYEGITDTQYF
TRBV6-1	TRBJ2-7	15	CASMKLGGSLYEQYF
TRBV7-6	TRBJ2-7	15	CASSQGGGTAYEQYF
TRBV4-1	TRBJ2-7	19	CASSQEPLIAYRDLYEQYF
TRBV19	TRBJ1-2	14	CASSSGTAFYGYTF
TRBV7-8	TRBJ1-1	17	CASSLERLHRMNTEAFF
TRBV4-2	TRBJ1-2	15	CASSQDFEGEEGYTF
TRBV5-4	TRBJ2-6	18	CASSFEGLSPSGANVLTF
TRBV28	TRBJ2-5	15	CASSPPGAELETQNF
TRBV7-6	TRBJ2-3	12	CASSLAMDTQYF
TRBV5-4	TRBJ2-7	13	CASNQDLLHEQYF
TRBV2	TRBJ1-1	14	CASSHTGGGTEAFF
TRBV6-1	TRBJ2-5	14	CASSERILQETQYF
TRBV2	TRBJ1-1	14	CASSVPGYSTEAFF
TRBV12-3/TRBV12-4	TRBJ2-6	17	CASIKTGPSSGANVLTF
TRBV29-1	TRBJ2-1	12	CSGTGTPNEQFF
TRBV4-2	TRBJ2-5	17	CASSQALSSGGQETQYF
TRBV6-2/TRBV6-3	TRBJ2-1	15	CASRPVRGDYNEQFF
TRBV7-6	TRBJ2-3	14	CASSLVGDLDTQYF
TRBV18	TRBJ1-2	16	CASSPGSPGGDYGYTF
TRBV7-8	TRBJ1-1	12	CASSLRATEAFF
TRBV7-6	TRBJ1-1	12	CASSLVRNEAFF
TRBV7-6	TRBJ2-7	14	CASNHGTGGNEQYF
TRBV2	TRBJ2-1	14	CASSELQGIDEQFF
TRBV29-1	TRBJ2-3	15	CSVEERGGRTDTQYF
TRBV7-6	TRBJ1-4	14	CASSFSATNEKLFF
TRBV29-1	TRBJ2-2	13	CSGRQGNTGELFF
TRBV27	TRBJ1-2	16	CASSLEGRDSNYGYTF
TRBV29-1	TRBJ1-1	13	CSVDNHGGTEAFF
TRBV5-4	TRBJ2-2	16	CASSLVGSRATGELFF
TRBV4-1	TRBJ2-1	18	CASSHDIPGGGRDNEQFF
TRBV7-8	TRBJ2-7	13	CASSLSGDDEQYF
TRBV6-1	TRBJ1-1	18	CASSALSYQGTQNTEAFF
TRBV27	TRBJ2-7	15	CASSYGTGVPYEQYF
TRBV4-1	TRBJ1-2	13	CASSQDAGPIQTF
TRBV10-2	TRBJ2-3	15	CASVTTGLSTDTQYF
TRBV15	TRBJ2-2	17	CATSSLWDNANTGELFF
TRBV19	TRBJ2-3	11	CASYQGDTQYF
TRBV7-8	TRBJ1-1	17	CASSLEGPDRTDTEAFF
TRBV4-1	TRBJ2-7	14	CASSQDRQAYEQYF
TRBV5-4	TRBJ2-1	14	CASSLKGYEDEQFF
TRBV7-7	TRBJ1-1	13	CASTYDQGSEAFF
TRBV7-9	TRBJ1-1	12	CASSYPGAEAFF
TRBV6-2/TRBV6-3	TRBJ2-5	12	CAIAGGGETQYF
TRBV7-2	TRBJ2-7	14	CASSPSGKYYEQYF
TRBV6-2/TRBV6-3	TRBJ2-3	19	CASSYNPSVSVYFTDTQYF
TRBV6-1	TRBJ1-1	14	CASVVEAPNTEAFF
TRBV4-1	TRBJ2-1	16	CASSQWPGDTYNEQFF
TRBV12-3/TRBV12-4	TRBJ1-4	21	CASSFGMEAGTGVSLQEKLFF
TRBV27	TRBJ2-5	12	CASSPPAETQYF
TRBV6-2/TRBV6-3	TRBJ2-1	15	CASSYSKGQNNEQFF
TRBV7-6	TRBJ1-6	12	CASSPTNSPLHF
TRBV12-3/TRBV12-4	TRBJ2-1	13	CASRKRGGYEQFF
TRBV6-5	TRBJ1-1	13	CASSYGGPSEAFF
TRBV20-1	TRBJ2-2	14	CSARDRGFSGELFF